These 27 T cell receptor beta chains share one sample of origin, sequenced in a study of vaccination and CD4 T cells after COVID-19. Described treatment: approximately 9-day PBMC culture with coronavirus spike peptide pools or control peptides (ViraFEST assay). An Oncomine TCR Beta short-read assay was used to sequence the DNA from cultured CD4+ T cells. TCRdb recomputed calls from the PCR reads with MiXCR, one row per CDR3 protein. In the table there are about 20,000 distinct CDR3 sequences, roughly half of which are singletons. No antigen has been assigned to these receptors. Sample: CD4+ T cells from blood, cultured in vitro. These receptors originate from a human donor who had recovered from COVID-19.

The chain couples TRBV19 to TRBJ1-2; TRBD1 might be the D (5 bases). There are 13 residues in the CDR3. In germline, CDR1 is LNHDA, CDR2 SQIVND (reference sequence). The V end was cut by 0 bases, the J end by 6 bases, with 8 bases between. CDR3 loop: CASSIDREDGYTF. DNA of the CDR3: TGTGCCAGTAGTATAGACAGGGAGGATGGCTACACCTTC. Full variable domain (outside the CDR3, taken from reference TRBV19 and TRBJ1-2): DGGITQSPKYLFRKEGQNVTLSCEQNLNHDAMYWYRQDPGQGLRLIYYSQIVNDFQKGDIAEGYSVSREKKESFPLTVTSAQKNPTAFYLCASSIDREDGYTFGSGTRLTVV.

This clonotype has just a few counts. V gene TRBV6-2 or TRBV6-3 combines with J gene TRBJ1-5; TRBD1 might be the D (5 bases). Germline loops: CDR1 MNHEY, CDR2 SVGEGT. Trimming left V 5 bases short and J 2 bases short, with 13 bases between. The CDR3 totals 15 residues. The CDR3 here is CASSPGTLGNQPQHF. CDR3 DNA: TGTGCCAGCAGTCCCGGGACCTTGGGCAATCAGCCCCAGCATTTT.

This chain connects TRBV18 to TRBJ2-7; possibly TRBD1 for D (5 bases). The CDR3 covers 13 residues. CDR1 KGHSH and CDR2 LQKENI come from the germline V gene. V lost 6 bases and J lost 5, with 14 bases in between. CDR3 DNA sequence: TGTGCCAGCTCCCCGGTAGGGGTAGACGAGCAGTACTTC. Its protein is CASSPVGVDEQYF.

The chain uses TRBV24-1 and TRBJ2-2; a possible D gene is TRBD1 (5 bases). The V and J ends lost 6 bases and 4 bases respectively, with 14 bases between them. Germline V gene lookup returns CDR1 KGHDR and CDR2 SFDVKD. The CDR3 has 15 residues. This CDR3 is CATSRQGRTTGELFF. The CDR3 DNA is TGTGCCACCAGTAGGCAGGGAAGAACCACCGGGGAGCTGTTTTTT.

Only a few counts were recorded for this clonotype. The genes are TRBV20-1 and TRBJ2-3, with D possibly being TRBD2 (5 bases). Trimming pared 3 bases from V and 0 bases from J, leaving 16 bases between. The CDR3 has 16 residues. Per the germline V gene, CDR1 is DFQATT and CDR2 is SNEGSKA (reference sequence). The CDR3 nucleotides read TGCAGTGCTAGTGGCGACGGGTGGACTAGCACAGATACGCAGTATTTT. It encodes CSASGDGWTSTDTQYF.

The V and J genes are TRBV4-1 and TRBJ1-1; 9 bases line up with TRBD1. The V gene's germline CDR1 is MGHRA and CDR2 YSYEKL. This CDR3 contains 15 residues. V shed 4 bases, J shed 2 bases, and the junction held 5 bases outside the gene matches. CDR3 region: CASSRLDRGNTEAFF. In nucleotides, the CDR3 is TGCGCCAGCAGCCGGCTGGACAGGGGAAACACTGAAGCTTTCTTT.

This sequence joins TRBV2 and TRBJ2-2, with D hard to call. Per germline, CDR1 SNHLY and CDR2 FYNNEI. The CDR3 covers 15 residues. Trimming shortened V by 5 bases and J by 6 bases, and 16 bases separated the two germline ends. The CDR3 loop reads CASSKESGNPGELFF. CDR3 bases: TGTGCCAGCAGTAAGGAATCGGGTAACCCCGGGGAGCTGTTTTTT. Looking up the rest from reference TRBV2 and TRBJ2-2 gives the full variable domain: EPEVTQTPSHQVTQMGQEVILRCVPISNHLYFYWYRQILGQKVEFLVSFYNNEISEKSEIFDDQFSVERPDGSNFTLKIRSTKLEDSAMYFCASSKESGNPGELFFGEGSRLTVL.

This clonotype was seen only a few times. V gene TRBV10-3 combines with J gene TRBJ2-2; D is undetermined. Germline values: CDR1 ENHRY, CDR2 SYGVKD. Trimming took 3 bases from V and 6 from J, leaving 11 bases between them. The CDR3 length is 14 residues. The CDR3 DNA is TGTGCCATCAGTGAAGGTAGTACCCCCGGGGAGCTGTTTTTT. Its translation is CAISEGSTPGELFF.

CDR3 DNA: TGTGCCAGCAGCTCCGTCCCGGGACAGGGAAGGACCGGGGAGCTGTTTTTT. It yields the protein CASSSVPGQGRTGELFF. V usage is TRBV28 and J usage is TRBJ2-2; 9 bases are shared with TRBD1. The trim removed 6 bases at V and 5 bases at J, leaving 13 bases unmatched. This CDR3 has 17 residues. Germline-derived CDR1 and CDR2 are MDHEN and SYDVKM.

The chain is built from TRBV2 and TRBJ1-2, with 10 bases aligning to TRBD1. The CDR3 is 12 amino acids. The V gene's germline CDR1 is SNHLY and CDR2 FYNNEI. The V and J ends lost 4 bases and 8 bases, in that order; junction bases with no gene match: 1. In DNA, the CDR3 is TGTGCCAGCAGTGGGACAGGGGGAGGCTACACCTTC. Its translation: CASSGTGGGYTF.

The chain has TRBV18 and TRBJ2-1; 9 bases agree with TRBD2. CDR3 size: 13 residues. Per germline, CDR1 KGHSH and CDR2 LQKENI. Losses at the gene ends were 8 bases for V and 8 bases for J; bases not matched to a gene: 7. The CDR3 DNA reads TGTGCCAGCCACCCTAGCGGGAAAGATGAGCAGTTCTTC. Its translation is CASHPSGKDEQFF.

This sequence joins TRBV7-2 and TRBJ2-5; TRBD2 matches 7 bases. V gave up 6 bases and J gave up 0 bases; unmatched junction bases: 7. This CDR3 is built from 15 residues. Germline lookup yields CDR1 SGHTA and CDR2 FQGNSA. Here the CDR3 reads CASSPWGGNQETQYF. The CDR3 bases are TGTGCCAGCAGTCCTTGGGGGGGGAACCAAGAGACCCAGTACTTC.

V usage is TRBV30 and J usage is TRBJ1-2, with D possibly being TRBD1 (5 bases). Trimming shortened V by 3 bases and J by 2 bases, and 10 bases separated the two germline ends. CDR1 is GTSNPN, CDR2 SVGIG, per germline (reference sequence). The CDR3 consists of 13 residues. The CDR3 DNA reads TGTGCCTGGAGACTCACAGGAAACTATGGCTACACCTTC. Amino acid sequence: CAWRLTGNYGYTF.

This sequence joins TRBV15 and TRBJ1-5, with D possibly TRBD1 on 5 matching bases. CDR1 and CDR2 from the germline V gene are LNHNV and YYDKDF (reference sequence). The CDR3 loop spans 15 amino acids. V was shortened by 1 base and J by 3 bases, with 10 bases between the two germline ends. CDR3 protein: CATSRGDSTNQPQHF. CDR3 DNA: TGTGCCACCAGCAGAGGAGACAGTACCAATCAGCCCCAGCATTTT.

This clonotype was counted a few times. The V call is TRBV6-1, the J call TRBJ2-2; 7 bases are shared with TRBD2. This CDR3 region has 16 residues. Germline CDR1 and CDR2: MNHNS and SASEGT. With V trimmed by 5 bases and J by 4 bases, 10 bases remained unmatched. The CDR3 protein is CASSLRAGLGTGELFF. The CDR3 bases are TGTGCCAGCAGTCTACGAGCGGGGTTAGGCACCGGGGAGCTGTTTTTT.

This chain connects TRBV6-1 to TRBJ1-5, with D possibly TRBD1 on 5 matching bases. Looked up from germline, CDR1 is MNHNS and CDR2 is SASEGT. The V end was cut by 3 bases, the J end by 3 bases, with 9 bases between. The CDR3 spans 14 residues. DNA of the CDR3: TGTGCCAGCAGTGATGGCAGGGACAATCAGCCCCAGCATTTT. Translated: CASSDGRDNQPQHF.

J is TRBJ1-2 and V is TRBV19, with 7 bases that match TRBD1. V dropped 3 bases and J dropped 6; count of bases not matched to a gene: 7. The germline V gene has CDR1 LNHDA and CDR2 SQIVND (reference sequence). The CDR3 is 14 residues long. This CDR3 is CASSMGQSGNGYTF. The CDR3 DNA is TGTGCCAGTAGTATGGGACAGAGCGGGAATGGCTACACCTTC.

V gene TRBV19 combines with J gene TRBJ1-2; TRBD1 is a possible D gene (6 bases). CDR1 is LNHDA and CDR2 is SQIVND in the germline V gene (reference sequence). The CDR3 consists of 13 residues. Trimming left V 5 bases short and J 4 bases short, with 11 bases between. The CDR3: CASSATGTYGYTF. In DNA, the CDR3 is TGTGCCAGTAGTGCCACAGGGACCTATGGCTACACCTTC.

The chain carries TRBV6-2 or TRBV6-3 and TRBJ2-7; TRBD1 agrees at 7 bases. Per germline, CDR1 MNHEY and CDR2 SVGEGT. V was pared by 5 bases and J by 7 bases, with 5 bases of the junction left unmatched. CDR3 length equals 12 residues. As DNA, the CDR3 is TGTGCCAGCAGTCTGACAGGGATAGAGCAGTACTTC. Residues: CASSLTGIEQYF.

The sample holds one count of this clonotype. V is TRBV7-8 and J is TRBJ2-7; D is unresolved. Germline CDR1 is SGHVS and CDR2 is FQNEAQ. Trimming pared 5 bases from V and 5 bases from J, leaving 10 bases between. CDR3 length equals 12 residues. Here the CDR3 DNA reads TGTGCCAGCAGCCCCCAAGGACACGAGCAGTACTTC. Its protein product is CASSPQGHEQYF.

The V gene is TRBV6-7, the J gene TRBJ2-4; 9 positions match TRBD2. TRBV6-7 is annotated as an ORF whose role is uncertain. The CDR3 length is 16 residues. The V gene end was trimmed by 2 bases and the J gene end by 7 bases; junction bases not matched to a gene: 9. The CDR3 loop reads CASSYAIAGDVNIQYF. The CDR3 coding sequence is TGTGCCAGCAGTTACGCGATAGCGGGGGATGTGAACATTCAGTACTTC.

The rearrangement uses TRBV11-2 and TRBJ2-5; D gene uncertain. Per germline, CDR1 SGHAT and CDR2 FQNNGV. The CDR3 extends over 14 amino acids. Trimming left V 3 bases short and J 3 bases short, with 11 bases between. In DNA form, the CDR3 reads TGTGCCAGCAGCTTCCGGCAGGTTGAAGAGACCCAGTACTTC. Translated, it gives CASSFRQVEETQYF.

This clonotype has only a few counts. V is TRBV20-1 and J is TRBJ2-7; TRBD2 matches 7 bases. With V trimmed by 0 bases and J by 5 bases, 13 bases remained unmatched. This CDR3 spans 16 amino acids. Germline V gene lookup returns CDR1 DFQATT and CDR2 SNEGSKA (reference sequence). The CDR3 sequence is CSARDGGGGSNDEQYF. In DNA, the CDR3 is TGCAGTGCTAGAGACGGGGGTGGCGGGAGTAACGACGAGCAGTACTTC.

The chain combines TRBV7-8 with TRBJ1-5; perhaps TRBD1 as D (5 bases). Germline CDR1 SGHVS, CDR2 FQNEAQ. V shed 6 bases and J shed 2 bases, with 11 bases lying between them. The CDR3 is 14 residues long. CDR3 sequence (DNA): TGTGCCAGCAGACTACAGGAGGGCAATCAGCCCCAGCATTTT. Translation: CASRLQEGNQPQHF.

This clonotype has more than one count but fewer than ten. The DNA of the CDR3 is TGTGCCAGTAGTCCCTTGGACCGGTCCGACGAGCAGTACTTC. As protein: CASSPLDRSDEQYF. The chain is built from TRBV19 and TRBJ2-7; D unclear. V lost 5 bases, J lost 5 bases, and 16 bases lay in between. This CDR3 spans 14 amino acids. Germline V CDR1 and CDR2: LNHDA, SQIVND (reference sequence).

This chain uses TRBV20-1 with TRBJ1-4; D gene ambiguous. The V end was cut by 0 bases, the J end by 3 bases, with 2 bases between. The CDR3 length is 12 residues. Germline V lookup: CDR1 DFQATT, CDR2 SNEGSKA (reference sequence). CDR3 residues: CSARESNEKLFF. The CDR3 bases are TGCAGTGCTAGAGAATCTAATGAAAAACTGTTTTTT.

V is TRBV7-2 and J is TRBJ1-1, with D hard to call. Trimming took off 5 bases at V and 2 bases at J, with 6 bases between the two ends. The CDR3 is made up of 12 amino acids. CDR1 and CDR2 (germline): SGHTA, FQGNSA. This CDR3 is CASSLFNTEAFF. The DNA of the CDR3 is TGTGCCAGCAGCCTTTTTAACACTGAAGCTTTCTTT. The full variable domain, with the rest looked up from reference TRBV7-2 and TRBJ1-1, is GAGVSQSPSNKVTEKGKDVELRCDPISGHTALYWYRQSLGQGLEFLIYFQGNSAPDKSGLPSDRFSAERTGGSVSTLTIQRTQQEDSAVYLCASSLFNTEAFFGQGTRLTVV.